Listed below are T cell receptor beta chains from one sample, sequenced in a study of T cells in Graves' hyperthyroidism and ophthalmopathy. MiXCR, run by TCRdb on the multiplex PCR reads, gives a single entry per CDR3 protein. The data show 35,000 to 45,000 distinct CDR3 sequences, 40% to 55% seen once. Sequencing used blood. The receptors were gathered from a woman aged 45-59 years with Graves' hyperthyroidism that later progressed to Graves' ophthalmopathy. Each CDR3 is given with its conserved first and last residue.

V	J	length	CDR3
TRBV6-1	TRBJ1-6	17	CASRSQFGTLGRSPLHF
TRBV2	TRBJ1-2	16	CASSVRGQARTYGYTF
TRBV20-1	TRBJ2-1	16	CSARDLSGSYSGEQFF
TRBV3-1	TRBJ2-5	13	CASGTPGQETQYF
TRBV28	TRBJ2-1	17	CASSSPNSGSSYNEQFF
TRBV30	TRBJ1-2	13	CAWTSDTFYGYTF
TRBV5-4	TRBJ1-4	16	CASSFGFGGLGEKLFF
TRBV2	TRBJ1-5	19	CASSSRTDTGRYSNQPQHF
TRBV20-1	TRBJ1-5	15	CSASQNRGGNQPQHF
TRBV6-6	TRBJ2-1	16	CASRTRDRSSYNEQFF
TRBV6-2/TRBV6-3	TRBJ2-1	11	CASREYNEQFF
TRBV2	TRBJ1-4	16	CASIQRQLLQTEKLFF
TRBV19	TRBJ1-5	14	CASSMIQLNQPQHF
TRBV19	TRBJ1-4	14	CASTSGTGGEKLFF
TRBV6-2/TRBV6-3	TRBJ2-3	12	CASTGGRDTQYF
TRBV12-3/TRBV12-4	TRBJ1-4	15	CASSPRAWGNEKLFF
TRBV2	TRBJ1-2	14	CASSEQGASYGYTF
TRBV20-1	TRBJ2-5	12	CSAITQGETQYF
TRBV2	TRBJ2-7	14	CASRPGTGSHEQYF
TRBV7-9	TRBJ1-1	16	CDSRHTGTGGHTEACF
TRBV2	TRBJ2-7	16	CASSDTTRLADYEQYF
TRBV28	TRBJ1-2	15	CASSLLDRPPDGYTF
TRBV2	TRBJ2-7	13	CASGGSTRYEQYF
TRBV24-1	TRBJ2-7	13	CATSSTSSYEQYF
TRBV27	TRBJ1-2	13	CASSTMGAYGYTF
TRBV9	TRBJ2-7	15	CASSVVGTAFDEQYF
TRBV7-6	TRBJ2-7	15	CASSLVGVTSYEQYF
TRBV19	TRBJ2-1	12	CASSLGINEQFF
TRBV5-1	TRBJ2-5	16	CASSLSGRALGETQYF
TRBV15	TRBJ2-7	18	CATSSLFGAGRAIYEQYF
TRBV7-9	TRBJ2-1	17	CASSLATGTPSYNEQFF
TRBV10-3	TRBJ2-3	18	CAIRTPAGTSGYTDTQYF